The clone carrying this T cell receptor (beta chain) has just one count. Germline loops: CDR1 MNHEY, CDR2 SMNVEV (reference sequence). Trimming at V came to 10 bases and at J to 2 bases, leaving 2 bases not matched to a gene. The CDR3 contains 11 residues. The sample is drawn from a study of CD8 T cells in Susac syndrome. Random hexamers served to reverse transcribe roughly 0.45 to 1 ug RNA. TCRdb reprocessed the immunoSEQ multiplex PCR reads with MiXCR, giving one entry per CDR3 protein. The sample includes under 110,000 distinct CDR3 sequences, roughly 94% seen only once; the top ten take over 0.4%.

The TCR sequence derives from a human donor with Susac syndrome. The genes are TRBV27 and TRBJ2-7, with 7 bases aligning to TRBD1. The sample consisted of CD8+ T cells from PBMCs. CDR3 residues: CATGQAYEQYF. DNA of the CDR3: TGTGCCACAGGACAGGCCTACGAGCAGTACTTC.